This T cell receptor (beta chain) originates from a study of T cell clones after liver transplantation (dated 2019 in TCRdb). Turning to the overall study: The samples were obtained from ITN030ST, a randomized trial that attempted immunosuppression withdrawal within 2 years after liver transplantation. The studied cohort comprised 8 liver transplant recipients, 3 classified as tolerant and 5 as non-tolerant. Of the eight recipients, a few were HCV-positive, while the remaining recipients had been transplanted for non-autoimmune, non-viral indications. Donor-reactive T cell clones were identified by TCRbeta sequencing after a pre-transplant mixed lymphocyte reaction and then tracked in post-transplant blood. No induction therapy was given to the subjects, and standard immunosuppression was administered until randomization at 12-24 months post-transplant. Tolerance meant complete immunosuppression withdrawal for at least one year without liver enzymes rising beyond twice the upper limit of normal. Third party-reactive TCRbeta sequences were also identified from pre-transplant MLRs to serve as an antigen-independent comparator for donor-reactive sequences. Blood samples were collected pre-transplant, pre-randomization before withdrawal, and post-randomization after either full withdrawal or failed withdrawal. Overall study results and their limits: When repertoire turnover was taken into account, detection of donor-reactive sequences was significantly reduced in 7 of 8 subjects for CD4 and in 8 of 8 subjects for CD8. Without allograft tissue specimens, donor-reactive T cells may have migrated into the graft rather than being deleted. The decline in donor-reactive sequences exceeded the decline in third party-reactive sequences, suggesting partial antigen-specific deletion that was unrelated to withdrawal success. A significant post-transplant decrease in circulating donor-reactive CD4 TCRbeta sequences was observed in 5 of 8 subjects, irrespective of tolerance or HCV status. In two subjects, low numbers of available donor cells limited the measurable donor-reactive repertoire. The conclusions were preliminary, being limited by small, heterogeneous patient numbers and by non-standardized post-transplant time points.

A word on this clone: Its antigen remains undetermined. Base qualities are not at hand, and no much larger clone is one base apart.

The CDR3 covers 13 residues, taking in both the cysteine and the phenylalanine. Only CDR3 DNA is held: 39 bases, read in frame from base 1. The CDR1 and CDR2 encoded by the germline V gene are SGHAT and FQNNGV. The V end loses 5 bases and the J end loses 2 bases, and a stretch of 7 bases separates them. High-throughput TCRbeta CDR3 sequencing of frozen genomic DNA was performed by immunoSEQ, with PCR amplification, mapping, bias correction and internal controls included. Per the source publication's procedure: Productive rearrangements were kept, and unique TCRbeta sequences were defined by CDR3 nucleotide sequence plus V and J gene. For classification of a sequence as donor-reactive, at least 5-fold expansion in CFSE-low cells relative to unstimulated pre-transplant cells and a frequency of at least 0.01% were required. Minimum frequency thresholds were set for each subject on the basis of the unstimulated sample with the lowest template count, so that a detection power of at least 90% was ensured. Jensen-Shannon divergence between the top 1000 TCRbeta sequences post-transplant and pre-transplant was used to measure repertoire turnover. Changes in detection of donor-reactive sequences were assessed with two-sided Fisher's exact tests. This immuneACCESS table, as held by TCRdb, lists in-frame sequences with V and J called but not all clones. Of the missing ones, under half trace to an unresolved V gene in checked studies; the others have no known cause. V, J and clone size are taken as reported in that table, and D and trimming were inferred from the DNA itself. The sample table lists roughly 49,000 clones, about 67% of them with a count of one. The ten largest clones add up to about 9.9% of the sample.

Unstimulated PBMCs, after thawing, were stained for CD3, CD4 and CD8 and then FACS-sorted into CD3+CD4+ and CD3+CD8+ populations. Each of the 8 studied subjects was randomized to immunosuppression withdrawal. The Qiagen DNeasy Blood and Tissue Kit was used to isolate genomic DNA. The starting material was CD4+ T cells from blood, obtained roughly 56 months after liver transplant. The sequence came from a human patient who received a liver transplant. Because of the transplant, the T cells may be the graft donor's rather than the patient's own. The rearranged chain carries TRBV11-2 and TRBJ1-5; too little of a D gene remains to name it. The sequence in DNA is TGTGCCAGCAGCCGGGATCGCAATCAGCCCCAGCATTTT. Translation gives CASSRDRNQPQHF.